This T cell receptor (beta chain) was sequenced for a study of blood T cell repertoires in COVID-19. Study summary: COVID-19 samples collected from the United States, Italy and Spain covered acute and convalescent phases. Sample material is recorded as cDNA or gDNA derived from T cells, B-cell-depleted T cells, or PBMCs.

Using immunoSEQ multiplex PCR, the repertoire was profiled, and TCRdb retains in-frame clones only, with some absent. The table shows about 53,000 clones, with 86% occurring only once. CDR1 is SGHTS, CDR2 YDEGEE, per germline. This CDR3 contains 14 residues. The germline V and J ends were trimmed by 4 bases and 4 bases, with 14 bases remaining between them. The sequence was collected from an elderly man with acute or convalescent COVID-19. The material sequenced was peripheral blood. The chain couples TRBV5-8 to TRBJ1-1; D is perhaps TRBD1 (5 bases). Here the CDR3 DNA reads TGTGCCAGCAGCCCGGAGGGGTCCCGCACTGAAGCTTTCTTT. Protein sequence: CASSPEGSRTEAFF.